The rows below give T cell receptor beta chains drawn from one sample of a study of blood T cells in healthy people across ages. TCRdb reprocessed the 5' RACE reads with MiXCR, giving one entry per CDR3 protein. The table records 2 million or so distinct CDR3 sequences, 49% of them present only once. The sequenced sample consisted of blood. The receptors were gathered from a woman between 40 and 50 years old in good health. Each CDR3 is given with its conserved first and last residue. D genes are given only for firm matches. Rows give clone size only sometimes, using once, few, many, or a class for an expanded clone.

abundance	v_gene	d_gene	j_gene	CDR3aa	CDR3nt
.	TRBV7-3	.	TRBJ1-2	CASSLRGGYGNGYTF	TGTGCCAGCAGCTTAAGGGGTGGCTATGGAAATGGCTACACCTTC
few	TRBV4-2	TRBD2	TRBJ2-5	CASSLTHNAASGGGETQYF	TGTGCCAGCAGCCTAACTCATAACGCCGCTAGCGGGGGGGGGGAGACCCAGTACTTC
.	TRBV7-2	.	TRBJ2-3	CASSLVGGGGSDTQYF	TGTGCCAGCAGCTTAGTAGGTGGGGGCGGGTCAGATACGCAGTATTTT
.	TRBV6-5	TRBD1	TRBJ1-1	CASSYAGQGTEAFF	TGTGCCAGCAGTTACGCGGGACAGGGGACTGAAGCTTTCTTT
.	TRBV10-3	.	TRBJ1-4	CAISQTDGNEKLFF	TGTGCCATCAGCCAGACAGACGGTAATGAAAAACTGTTTTTT
.	TRBV5-5	.	TRBJ1-1	CASSTEGAEAFF	TGTGCCAGCAGCACCGAGGGGGCTGAAGCTTTCTTT
.	TRBV3-1	TRBD1	TRBJ2-5	CASSPQGTAQETQYF	TGTGCCAGCAGTCCCCAGGGGACAGCGCAAGAGACCCAGTACTTC
.	TRBV7-2	TRBD2	TRBJ2-1	CANSQSGGPYNEQFF	TGTGCCAACAGCCAGAGCGGGGGGCCATACAATGAGCAGTTCTTC
.	TRBV4-3	.	TRBJ2-7	CASSQAAIAGSYEQYF	TGCGCCAGCAGCCAAGCGGCCATCGCAGGCTCCTACGAGCAGTACTTC
few	TRBV7-9	.	TRBJ2-1	CASSSDAGTAQFF	TGTGCCAGCAGCTCGGACGCAGGGACTGCACAGTTCTTC
.	TRBV7-6	.	TRBJ2-1	CASSLSLTVDEQFF	TGTGCCAGCAGCTTAAGTCTGACCGTGGATGAGCAGTTCTTC
.	TRBV5-1	TRBD1	TRBJ2-2	CASSLGADRGLTGELFF	TGCGCCAGCAGCTTGGGAGCGGACAGGGGGCTCACCGGGGAGCTGTTTTTT
.	TRBV12-3/TRBV12-4	TRBD1	TRBJ2-7	CASSPVKGGAYNEQYF	TGTGCCAGCAGCCCGGTTAAAGGGGGCGCCTACAATGAGCAGTACTTC
.	TRBV20-1	TRBD1	TRBJ1-1	CNAPIQGGHTEAFF	TGCAATGCTCCTATACAGGGGGGCCACACTGAAGCTTTCTTT
.	TRBV28	.	TRBJ1-5	CASSLMAFDSNQPQHF	TGTGCCAGCAGTTTAATGGCATTCGATAGCAATCAGCCCCAGCATTTT
few	TRBV4-3	.	TRBJ2-5	CASSQVDDPKETQYF	TGCGCCAGCAGCCAAGTGGATGACCCAAAAGAGACCCAGTACTTC